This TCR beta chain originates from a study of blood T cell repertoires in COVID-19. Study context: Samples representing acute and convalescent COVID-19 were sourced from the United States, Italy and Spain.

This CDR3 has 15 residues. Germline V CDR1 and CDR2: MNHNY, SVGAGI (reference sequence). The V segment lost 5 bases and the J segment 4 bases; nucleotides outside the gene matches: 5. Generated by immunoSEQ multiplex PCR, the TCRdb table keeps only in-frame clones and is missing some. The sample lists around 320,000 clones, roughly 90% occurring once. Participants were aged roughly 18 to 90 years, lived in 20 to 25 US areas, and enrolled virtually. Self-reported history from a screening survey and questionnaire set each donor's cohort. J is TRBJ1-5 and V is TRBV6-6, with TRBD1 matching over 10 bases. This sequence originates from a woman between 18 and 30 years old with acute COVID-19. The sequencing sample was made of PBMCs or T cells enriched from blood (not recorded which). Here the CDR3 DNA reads TGTGCCAGCAGTCCAGGACAGGGGGGGAATCAGCCCCAGCATTTT. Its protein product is CASSPGQGGNQPQHF.